This T cell receptor (beta chain) stems from a study of blood T cell repertoires in COVID-19. Whole-study context: PBMCs, B-cell-depleted T cells, or T cells were the source of the cDNA or gDNA that made up the material.

In this sample, this clone turned up once. Germline CDR1 and CDR2: MDHEN and SYDVKM. Between the trimmed V and J ends, which lost 7 bases and 1 base, there was a span of 14 bases. The CDR3 runs 15 residues. The data were produced by immunoSEQ multiplex PCR, yet TCRdb's version contains in-frame clones alone and is incomplete. The table shows some 320,000 clones, with roughly 90% occurring only once. This clonotype was sampled from a woman between 25 and 40 years old with COVID-19, enrolled during active disease. The material sequenced was peripheral blood. This chain connects TRBV28 to TRBJ2-1, with D hard to call. CDR3 amino acids: CASTSLVRSYNEQFF. The CDR3 bases are TGTGCCAGCACTTCACTCGTCCGGTCCTACAATGAGCAGTTCTTC.